This T cell receptor (beta chain) was found in a study of T cells in Graves' hyperthyroidism and ophthalmopathy. The study's findings and limits: Most clonotypes that expanded in the thyroid above 0.001 also showed up in blood. A model built on 13 V-J features separated ophthalmopathy from stable hyperthyroidism.

In its sample, this clonotype was seen a few times. Its target is not known. Amplification of TCR beta CDR3 regions used RNA as the template. A set of HTBI primers served as the primers for a first-round RT-PCR of the TCR CDR3. TCRdb passed the multiplex PCR reads through MiXCR, listing each CDR3 protein once. The sample records 450,000 to 650,000 distinct CDR3 sequences, approximately 14% being singletons. The length of the CDR3 is 17 residues. From germline, CDR1 is LGHNT and CDR2 FRNRAP. V trimming: 1 base; J trimming: 0 bases; junction bases outside the gene matches: 5. The chain couples TRBV12-5 to TRBJ1-3, with 8 bases matching TRBD1. The sequenced sample consisted of blood. The sequence derives from a woman aged 18-29 years with Graves' ophthalmopathy. The DNA of the CDR3 is TGTGCTAGTGGTTTGGGCAGGGGGCCTAGCTCTGGAAACACCATATATTTT. Translation: CASGLGRGPSSGNTIYF. Based on the CDR3 plus reference TRBV12-5 and TRBJ1-3, the full variable domain is DARVTQTPRHKVTEMGQEVTMRCQPILGHNTVFWYRQTMMQGLELLAYFRNRAPLDDSGMPKDRFSAEMPDATLATLKIQPSEPRDSAVYFCASGLGRGPSSGNTIYFGEGSWLTVV.